The present T cell receptor beta chain was sequenced within a study of cytomegalovirus exposure and HLA in healthy donors. About the research overall: The Caucasian-associated ancestry cluster contained 81% of the roughly 370 genotyped donors.

About this clone: Its antigen is unknown.

The PCR employed 60 Vbeta primers together with 13 Jbeta primers. In the study's own analysis: The count from a later analysis was tens of millions of unique TCR beta chains, approximately 9.9 million of them shared. Clones were sequenced by immunoSEQ multiplex PCR, and TCRdb holds only the in-frame ones, with some missing. V and J calls and clone size are those listed in that table; D and trimming were worked out from the DNA. The sample table sets out 200,000 to 250,000 clones. The germline CDR1 and CDR2 sequences are SGDLS and YYNGEE. CDR3 length: 13 amino acids. Notes on the study in general: Sequence variants that were highly shared formed a cluster that was likely a sequencing artifact. Within a later analysis, the majority of CMV-associated TCR beta chains appeared HLA-restricted.

The source of this sequence is a woman between 25 and 40 years old in good health and CMV-seropositive. The chain recombines TRBV9 with TRBJ2-5; tentatively, D is TRBD1 (5 bases). The J call may be wrong; the DNA end is better matched by TRBJ2-7. Input material: PBMCs. The CDR3 DNA sequence: TGTGCCAGCAGCGAGGCAGGGTCGGGCGAGCAGTACTTC. Its protein product is CASSEAGSGEQYF.